These T cell receptor beta chains were read from a single sample in a study of blood T cell repertoires in COVID-19. The method was immunoSEQ multiplex PCR; TCRdb's version includes in-frame clones alone and lacks a portion of them. The sample lists around 94,000 clones, nearly 90% occurring once. Sequencing input: peripheral blood. The receptors here all came from a man aged 45-65 years with active COVID-19. Each CDR3 is given with its conserved first and last residue. The D gene is left open where the match is weak. Where a row states a size, it is once, few, many or the class of an expanded clone; other rows omit it.

TRBJ2-3 NA TRBV9 NA TGTGCCAGCAGCGCGGGAGTATTGGGGGATACGCAGTATTTT CASSAGVLGDTQYF
TRBJ2-1 NA TRBV5-1 TRBD2 TGCGCCAGCAGTACCGGGACTAGCTACAATGAGCAGTTCTTC CASSTGTSYNEQFF
TRBJ2-4 NA TRBV27 TRBD1 TGTGCCAGCAGACGTAATAGTTGGCGGACAGGGGAAAACATTCAGTACTTC CASRRNSWRTGENIQYF
TRBJ2-5 few TRBV6-2/TRBV6-3 TRBD2 TGTGCCAGCAGTTACTCTTCCCTAGCGGGGTACCAAGAGACCCAGTACTTC CASSYSSLAGYQETQYF
TRBJ1-2 NA TRBV14 NA TGTGCCAGCAGCCCCCAGGCCAGGGTAGGGGGCTACACCTTC CASSPQARVGGYTF
TRBJ1-2 NA TRBV7-2 NA TGTGCCAGCAGCCAGGGGCCTAACAACTATGGCTACACCTTC CASSQGPNNYGYTF
TRBJ1-4 NA TRBV15 NA TGTGCCACCAGCGGAGGTGTGAGAGGGAAGAATGAAAAACTGTTTTTT CATSGGVRGKNEKLFF
TRBJ2-3 NA TRBV10-3 TRBD2 TGTGCCATCAGTGAGTCGGTTCTAGCGGGCGGCACAGATACGCAGTATTTT CAISESVLAGGTDTQYF
TRBJ2-2 NA TRBV6-2/TRBV6-3 NA TGTGCCAGCAGCCAAAGACAGCCTGGGTCTTCCGGGGAGCTGTTTTTT CASSQRQPGSSGELFF
TRBJ1-4 NA TRBV5-4 NA TGTGCCAGCTCTAACCCACAGGGCGGTGAAAAACTGTTTTTT CASSNPQGGEKLFF
TRBJ1-2 once TRBV7-2 TRBD1 TGTGCCAGCAGCGGTGACAGGGAGACTGGCTACACCTTC CASSGDRETGYTF
TRBJ2-7 NA TRBV7-8 NA TGTGCCAGCAGCACCGAGCGGGCCTACGTCTTCGAGCAGTACTTC CASSTERAYVFEQYF
TRBJ2-2 NA TRBV27 NA TGTGCCAGCGGCAGGGGTTCCGGGGAGCTGTTTTTT CASGRGSGELFF
TRBJ2-5 NA TRBV20-1 NA TGCAGTGCTAGGGCCAGGGAGACCCAGTACTTC CSARARETQYF
TRBJ1-2 NA TRBV28 NA TGTGCCAGCAGTTTTCGGTTCCTCTATGGCTACACCTTC CASSFRFLYGYTF
TRBJ2-5 NA TRBV4-3 TRBD2 TGCGCCAGCAGCCCTAGCGGGGGGCCGGAAGAGACCCAGTACTTC CASSPSGGPEETQYF
TRBJ2-1 NA TRBV15 NA TGTGCCACCAGCAGAACCCGAATGGACTGGAAGTATAATGAGCAGTTCTTC CATSRTRMDWKYNEQFF
TRBJ1-5 NA TRBV4-1 NA TGCGCCAGCAGCCAAGGACACTCTAATCAGCCCCAGCATTTT CASSQGHSNQPQHF
TRBJ2-5 NA TRBV4-1 TRBD2 TGCGCCAGCAGCCGCCTTAGCGGGGGGGGACAAGAGACCCAGTACTTC CASSRLSGGGQETQYF
TRBJ2-3 NA TRBV9 NA TGTGCCAGCAGCGTAGAGGGGAGAGGAGGGCTCGCAGATACGCAGTATTTT CASSVEGRGGLADTQYF
TRBJ2-2 NA TRBV20-1 NA TGCAGTGACTCCACTTTTGAGCTGTTTTTT CSDSTFELFF
TRBJ1-5 NA TRBV5-1 TRBD1 TGCGCCAGCAGCTCCGGGACAGTCCCCAATCAGCCCCAGCATTTT CASSSGTVPNQPQHF